Below, 21 T cell receptor beta chains from the same sample are listed, as sequenced in a study of vaccination effects on CD4 cells after COVID-19. The protocol was immunoSEQ multiplex PCR, while the TCRdb copy is restricted to in-frame clones and leaves out a portion. The sample records around 16,000 clones, roughly 68% being singletons. Their antigens remain unidentified. Antigen-specific CD4+ T cells expanded by the ViraFEST assay with viral peptide pools were then sequenced. The culture ran for approximately 10 days, and then CD4+ T cells were isolated. Participants were given two doses of BNT162b2 or mRNA-1273 vaccine. Sequences were derived from CD4+ T cells from PBMCs cultured with SARS-CoV-2 spike peptides, sampled after COVID-19 vaccination. These receptors were collected from a human donor who received a COVID-19 vaccine.

The chain carries TRBV15 and TRBJ1-1; D not certain. The CDR3 is 13 amino acids. V dropped 0 bases and J dropped 8 bases, with 10 bases sitting between them. Germline V gives CDR1 LNHNV, CDR2 YYDKDF (reference sequence). The CDR3 coding sequence is TGTGCCACCAGCAGAGATAGGACCGAGGAAGCTTTCTTT. It specifies CATSRDRTEEAFF.

The rearrangement joins TRBV9 to TRBJ1-5; weak D call: TRBD1 (6 bases). CDR3 length equals 15 residues. The germline V and J ends were trimmed by 2 bases and 1 base, with 10 bases remaining between them. CDR1 SGDLS and CDR2 YYNGEE come from the germline V gene. DNA of the CDR3: TGTGCCAGCAGCGTCTCAGGGGAAAGCAATCAGCCCCAGCATTTT. Translating gives CASSVSGESNQPQHF.

This sequence joins TRBV7-9 and TRBJ1-3; 8 nucleotides match TRBD1. From germline, CDR1 is SEHNR and CDR2 FQNEAQ (reference sequence). The CDR3 extends over 16 amino acids. V dropped 5 bases and J dropped 1; count of bases not matched to a gene: 7. The CDR3 nucleotides are TGTGCCAGCAGCCCACTATGGACAGGGTCTGGAAACACCATATATTTT. Its protein is CASSPLWTGSGNTIYF.

This clone occurred a few times. This chain connects TRBV25-1 to TRBJ2-2; perhaps TRBD1 as D (6 bases). Germline CDR1 is MGHDK and CDR2 is SYGVNS. The V gene lost 1 base and the J gene lost 5 bases, with 11 bases spanning the gap. The CDR3 loop spans 15 amino acids. The CDR3 sequence: CASSEWAGDTGELFF. CDR3 DNA sequence: TGTGCCAGCAGTGAATGGGCAGGGGATACCGGGGAGCTGTTTTTT.

This chain joins TRBV2 and TRBJ1-2; D is uncertain. The CDR3 is made up of 14 amino acids. Germline lookup yields CDR1 SNHLY and CDR2 FYNNEI. Trimming stripped 2 bases from V and 6 bases from J, with 13 bases between. The CDR3 here is CASSEFEQIHGYTF. In DNA, the CDR3 is TGTGCCAGCAGTGAATTTGAACAGATTCATGGCTACACCTTC. The whole variable domain, remainder taken from reference TRBV2 and TRBJ1-2, is EPEVTQTPSHQVTQMGQEVILRCVPISNHLYFYWYRQILGQKVEFLVSFYNNEISEKSEIFDDQFSVERPDGSNFTLKIRSTKLEDSAMYFCASSEFEQIHGYTFGSGTRLTVV.

The chain joins TRBV19 to TRBJ1-2; a weak D match, TRBD1 (5 bases). Germline values: CDR1 LNHDA, CDR2 SQIVND (reference sequence). The CDR3 is made up of 14 amino acids. The V end lost 5 bases, the J end lost 5 bases, and 15 bases lay between the germline ends. The CDR3 DNA is TGTGCCAGTAGTCGACAGTCTGAGAAATATGGCTACACCTTC. This encodes CASSRQSEKYGYTF.

The V call is TRBV30, the J call TRBJ1-5; TRBD1 is a possible D gene (6 bases). Trimming pared 1 base from V and 1 base from J, leaving 8 bases between. The CDR3 covers 14 residues. The germline V gene encodes CDR1 GTSNPN and CDR2 SVGIG (reference sequence). CDR3 in amino acids: CAWSEGVSNQPQHF. DNA for the CDR3: TGTGCCTGGAGTGAGGGGGTCAGCAATCAGCCCCAGCATTTT.

The V call is TRBV19, the J call TRBJ2-6; D is possibly TRBD1 (9 bases). Germline V gene sequence: CDR1 LNHDA, CDR2 SQIVND (reference sequence). The CDR3 has 18 residues. V was shortened by 4 bases and J by 2 bases, with 18 bases between the two germline ends. Here the CDR3 reads CASSTGGTGSTGANVLTF. The CDR3 DNA reads TGTGCCAGTAGTACGGGGGGGACAGGGAGTACTGGGGCCAACGTCCTGACTTTC.

The CDR3 protein is CASSLGDSLNEQFF. CDR3 DNA sequence: TGCGCCAGCAGCTTGGGGGACAGCTTAAATGAGCAGTTCTTC. The genes are TRBV5-1 and TRBJ2-1; TRBD1 matches 7 bases. J lost 7 bases, V lost 0 bases, and 4 bases had no gene match. This CDR3 contains 14 residues. Looked up from germline, CDR1 is SGHRS and CDR2 is YFSETQ.

By its share, this clone is medium-sized (0.01 to 0.1%). CDR3 DNA sequence: TGTGCCAGCAGCCCCCGACAGGGGGGTATCTATGGCTACACCTTC. Its translation: CASSPRQGGIYGYTF. The rearrangement joins TRBV27 to TRBJ1-2; TRBD1 aligns across 9 bases. V lost 6 bases, J lost 4 bases, and 9 bases stayed unmatched. Germline CDR1 reads MNHEY; CDR2 reads SMNVEV (reference sequence). This CDR3 spans 15 amino acids.

The J gene is TRBJ2-1, the V gene TRBV4-1, with TRBD2 identical over 9 bases. The CDR3 extends over 17 amino acids. V gave up 0 bases and J gave up 0 bases; unmatched junction bases: 3. CDR1 is MGHRA and CDR2 is YSYEKL in the germline V gene. Here the CDR3 DNA reads TGCGCCAGCAGCCAAGACTCTAGCGGGATCTCCTACAATGAGCAGTTCTTC. Translated, it gives CASSQDSSGISYNEQFF.

V usage is TRBV29-1 and J usage is TRBJ1-1, with TRBD1 identical over 8 bases. CDR3 length: 14 residues. V gave up 6 bases and J gave up 3 bases; unmatched junction bases: 9. The germline V gene has CDR1 SQVTM and CDR2 ANQGSEA. The CDR3, as DNA: TGCAGCGTCCTAAGACAGGGGATGTACACTGAAGCTTTCTTT. Protein sequence: CSVLRQGMYTEAFF.

This chain uses TRBV2 with TRBJ2-2, with 11 nucleotides matching TRBD2. The CDR3 runs to 14 residues. The germline gives CDR1 SNHLY, CDR2 FYNNEI. With V trimmed by 10 bases and J by 5 bases, 6 bases remained unmatched. CDR3 DNA: TGTGCCACCTCCCTAGCGGGAGGTACCGGGGAGCTGTTTTTT. Its translation: CATSLAGGTGELFF.

This chain links TRBV6-5 with TRBJ2-7; 7 positions agree with TRBD2. This CDR3 has 15 residues. V lost 0 bases, J lost 3 bases, and 5 bases stayed unmatched. Germline assignment: CDR1 MNHEY and CDR2 SVGAGI. CDR3 amino acids: CASSYSKTSFYEQYF. In nucleotides, the CDR3 is TGTGCCAGCAGTTACTCGAAGACTAGCTTCTACGAGCAGTACTTC.

In this sample, this clone turned up a few times. The chain has TRBV7-2 and TRBJ1-6, with D unclear. Germline V CDR1 and CDR2: SGHTA, FQGNSA. CDR3 size: 15 residues. Trimming shortened V by 1 base and J by 5 bases, and 9 bases separated the two germline ends. The CDR3 coding sequence is TGTGCCAGCAGCTTAGAAGTCCGGGATAATTCACCCCTCCACTTT. Translating gives CASSLEVRDNSPLHF.

Judged by abundance, this clone is medium-sized. This rearrangement joins TRBV30 to TRBJ2-3; 9 bases fit TRBD2. Germline values: CDR1 GTSNPN, CDR2 SVGIG (reference sequence). The CDR3 has 16 residues. Trimming cost V 2 bases and J 0 bases; bases outside gene matches: 6. The CDR3 DNA follows: TGTGCCTGGAGTTCTATTAGCGGGAGTAGCACAGATACGCAGTATTTT. Its translation: CAWSSISGSSTDTQYF.

This clone has just one count. This chain uses TRBV6-1 with TRBJ1-6, with D possibly being TRBD1 (5 bases). The V gene's germline CDR1 is MNHNS and CDR2 SASEGT. CDR3 length equals 15 residues. V was shortened by 2 bases and J by 10 bases, with 15 bases between the two germline ends. CDR3 sequence reads: CASSEKWAGLSPLHF. CDR3 sequence (DNA): TGTGCCAGCAGTGAAAAGTGGGCAGGGCTCTCACCCCTCCACTTT.

V gene TRBV10-3 combines with J gene TRBJ2-1; maybe TRBD2 (6 bases). V dropped 8 bases and J dropped 5 bases, with 13 bases sitting between them. CDR3 size: 13 residues. Germline V lookup: CDR1 ENHRY, CDR2 SYGVKD. CDR3 amino acids: CAIGLAPNNEQFF. DNA of the CDR3: TGTGCCATCGGGCTAGCGCCCAACAATGAGCAGTTCTTC.

The chain employs TRBV3-1 (or the pseudogene TRBV3-2) and TRBJ1-1, with 11 bases lining up with TRBD1. The trim removed 1 base at V and 11 bases at J, leaving 18 bases unmatched. From germline, CDR1 is LGHDT and CDR2 YNNKEL (reference sequence). The CDR3 contains 18 residues. CDR3 nucleotide sequence: TGTGCCAGCAGCCAAGTCGAGTTCGTCAAAGGACAGGGGGCTGGGGCTTTCTTT. It is translated as CASSQVEFVKGQGAGAFF.

This chain links TRBV5-8 with TRBJ1-6, with 8 bases aligning to TRBD1. CDR1 is SGHTS, CDR2 YDEGEE, per germline. The CDR3 has 15 residues. V trimming: 2 bases; J trimming: 9 bases; junction bases outside the gene matches: 7. In nucleotides, the CDR3 is TGTGCCAGCAGCTTCACAGGGGGTGGGGGTTCACCCCTCCACTTT. It translates to CASSFTGGGGSPLHF.

This chain links TRBV5-1 with TRBJ2-7; D not resolved. Germline V gene lookup returns CDR1 SGHRS and CDR2 YFSETQ. The CDR3 totals 13 residues. The V and J ends lost 2 bases and 1 base respectively, with 7 bases between them. The CDR3 DNA is TGCGCCAGCAGCTTTACGGTATCCTACGAGCAGTACTTC. This sequence encodes CASSFTVSYEQYF.